This record concerns one T cell receptor beta chain sequence. This clone's antigen is unknown. No per-base quality is available; no much larger clone lies one base away. The data derive from a study of Ad26.COV2.S vaccination and SARS-CoV-2 variants (dated by TCRdb to 2020 to 2023). General notes on the study: Donors in the vaccine arm were drawn from COV1001, a phase I-IIa trial of Ad26.COV2.S in healthy adults that was multicentre, randomized, double-blind and placebo-controlled. The TCR-sequenced set comprised roughly 30 samples: 19 Ad26.COV2.S vaccine recipients, 5 placebo recipients and 8 SARS-CoV-2 convalescent individuals. TCRbeta repertoire sequencing served as the tool for gauging how specific and how broad the SARS-CoV-2-reactive T cell receptors were following Ad26.COV2.S vaccination. Ad26.COV2.S was administered intramuscularly at 5 x 10^10 or 1 x 10^11 viral particles, either as a single shot or as two shots given 56 days apart. Participants in the trial were split at random into five groups of five each, receiving low-dose or high-dose Ad26.COV2.S once or twice, or else placebo on both occasions. Investigators remained blinded to trial group allocation during experiments and outcome assessment.

The immunoSEQ Assay was the method used to sequence TCRbeta CDR3 regions. After extraction, genomic DNA underwent amplification by bias-controlled multiplex PCR, followed by high-throughput sequencing. The authors' pipeline ran thus. To quantify the absolute abundance of every unique TCRbeta CDR3 region, sequences were collapsed and filtered. T cell fraction was estimated by normalization of TCRbeta template counts to usable DNA, with usable DNA being measured through amplification of reference genes present in all nucleated cells. Repertoire TCRs were annotated as SARS-CoV-2-specific by exact matching of V gene, CDR3 amino acid sequence and J gene to a known reactive TCR set. The reference SARS-CoV-2 TCR set came from MIRA and was filtered for enrichment in COVID-19-positive ImmuneCODE repertoires, removing public or cross-reactive TCRs. Using the MIRA antigens, annotated TCRs were further analysed by specific ORF or by position within an ORF. Depth was the summed frequency of annotated unique rearrangements, while breadth was defined as annotated unique rearrangements over total unique productive rearrangements. TCR breadth was compared between groups using two-sided Wilcoxon rank-sum tests. Imported from immuneACCESS, the table was reduced by TCRdb to in-frame sequences with V and J called. These copies leave out some clones; in studies compared against another copy, an unresolved V gene accounts for under half, and the cause of the remainder is not known. V and J calls plus clone size are reproduced from that table; the DNA served to infer D and trimming. This sample lists about 370,000 clones; about 89% were detected once. Clones ranked in the top ten supply approximately 1.9% of the sample.

There are 17 amino acids in the CDR3, from cysteine to phenylalanine inclusive. Only the CDR3 DNA stays, 51 bases, in frame from base 1. CDR1 is given as PRHDT and CDR2 as FYEKMQ, both from the germline V gene (reference sequence). V is cut back by 0 bases and J by 2 bases, with 7 bases in the junction unmatched. The investigation overall reported the following: The authors noted that total T cell responses may have been underestimated by the TCR breadth and depth analyses. Vaccine and placebo recipients had comparable non-spike TCR breadth, which fits with the vaccine containing only spike. Ad26.COV2.S recipients had higher spike-specific TCR breadth than placebo recipients (P = 0.0014). The study was not powered for comparison of responses between vaccine doses or regimens. After vaccination, substantial breadth of spike-specific CD8+ and CD4+ T cell responses was reported.

What the treatment or condition label conveys for this sample: some 20 received Ad26.COV2.S at low or high dose, single or two shots; a few received placebo; per-sample allocation not given. Repertoires of vaccine and placebo recipients were sequenced from samples taken on day 63 after the first injection. Between 29 July and 7 August 2020, Cohort 1b enrolled 25 adults aged 18-55 years at one site in Boston, USA. Ad26.COV2.S was a replication-incompetent adenovirus type 26 vector that expressed a prefusion-stabilized SARS-CoV-2 spike protein derived from the original Wuhan strain. This TCR was sampled from a person aged 18 to 65 who received the Ad26.COV2.S COVID-19 vaccine or a placebo. Here the chain combines TRBV13 and TRBJ2-5, with 9 middle bases fitting TRBD1. The material sequenced was peripheral blood, taken in a trial of Ad26.COV2.S vaccine versus placebo. The bases read TGTGCCAGCAGCTTAGGGATCGCGGACAGGGGTCAAGAGACCCAGTACTTC. This yields the protein CASSLGIADRGQETQYF. The CDR3, completed at both ends by the reference TRBV13 and TRBJ2-5 genes, gives the full variable domain AAGVIQSPRHLIKEKRETATLKCYPIPRHDTVYWYQQGPGQDPQFLISFYEKMQSDKGSIPDRFSAQQFSDYHSELNMSSLELGDSALYFCASSLGIADRGQETQYFGPGTRLLVL.